In this sample, the clone carrying this T cell receptor beta chain turned up a few times. Its specificity is unknown. TCRdb reprocessed the 5' RACE reads with MiXCR, giving one entry per CDR3 protein. The sample contains 400,000 to 500,000 distinct CDR3 sequences, 24% of which appear only once. This sample was taken from a study of T-cell memory formation after mild COVID-19. Study information: For the most part, TCR clusters were specific to one donor. General study points: Later expanders leaned CD4+, whereas day 15 to 85 contracting clones were balanced CD4/CD8. CD8+ contracting clones occupied EMRA, while CD4+ ones occupied mainly CM and EM.

CDR1 is MNHEY and CDR2 is SVGEGT in the germline V gene. The V gene lost 5 bases and the J gene lost 3 bases, with 11 bases spanning the gap. The CDR3 covers 13 residues. Specimen: PBMCs or a T cell subset sorted from them (not recorded which). This clonotype was obtained from an adult woman who had mild COVID-19 (a few samples of this study predate the infection). Cell type and time point are not known. J is TRBJ2-7 and V is TRBV6-2 or TRBV6-3, with D perhaps matching TRBD1 (5 bases). The CDR3 DNA follows: TGTGCCAGCAGTCAAGGACACGTCTACGAGCAGTACTTC. Translated: CASSQGHVYEQYF.